Below are 30 T cell receptor beta chains sequenced from a single sample in a study of sequential checkpoint blockade in melanoma. The assay was immunoSEQ multiplex PCR, and TCRdb's table has in-frame clones only and misses some. The table records over 15,000 clones, approximately 74% of them present only once. Treatment noted: randomized to nivolumab then ipilimumab (arm A) or the reverse (arm B). This specimen was CD8+ T cells sorted from blood (inferred from file names), taken from a patient given nivolumab and ipilimumab in sequence. The receptors stem from a human donor with melanoma.

This clone was picked up a small number of times. The chain employs TRBV11-2 and TRBJ2-1, with D possibly being TRBD2 (6 bases). The V end was cut by 3 bases, the J end by 9 bases, with 9 bases between. This CDR3 contains 12 residues. Germline V CDR1 and CDR2: SGHAT, FQNNGV. In DNA, the CDR3 is TGTGCCAGCAGCTTCGGGGGACCTGAGCAGTTCTTC. This sequence encodes CASSFGGPEQFF.

Only a few counts were recorded for this clone. The V gene is TRBV11-3, the J gene TRBJ2-1, with 8 bases matching TRBD1. Germline-derived CDR1 and CDR2 are SGHNT and YENEEA. The CDR3 has 15 amino acids. Trimming took 6 bases from V and 5 from J; bases not matched to a gene: 9. CDR3 in amino acids: CASRNQTGAHNEQFF. DNA of the CDR3: TGTGCCAGCAGAAATCAGACAGGGGCCCACAATGAGCAGTTCTTC. Full variable domain (missing parts from reference TRBV11-3 and TRBJ2-1): EAGVVQSPRYKIIEKKQPVAFWCNPISGHNTLYWYLQNLGQGPELLIRYENEEAVDDSQLPKDRFSAERLKGVDSTLKIQPAELGDSAVYLCASRNQTGAHNEQFFGPGTRLTVL.

The rearrangement links TRBV5-1 to TRBJ2-3, with D perhaps TRBD1 (6 bases). Germline CDR1 reads SGHRS; CDR2 reads YFSETQ. There are 15 residues in the CDR3. Deletions cut 0 bases from V and 0 bases from J, with 8 bases between. The CDR3 DNA follows: TGCGCCAGCAGCTTGGGACAGGTCAGCACAGATACGCAGTATTTT. It translates to CASSLGQVSTDTQYF.

DNA of the CDR3: TGTGCCAGCAGAGGGACAGGGGGTTATATTTACGAGCAGTACTTC. Amino acid sequence: CASRGTGGYIYEQYF. This chain joins TRBV2 and TRBJ2-7; the match to TRBD1 covers 11 bases. V gave up 6 bases and J gave up 4 bases; unmatched junction bases: 8. CDR1 is SNHLY and CDR2 is FYNNEI in the germline V gene. The CDR3 consists of 15 residues.

The rearrangement links TRBV6-5 to TRBJ2-7, with TRBD2 as a possible D gene (6 bases). The CDR3 consists of 13 residues. Trimming removed 6 bases at V and 6 bases at J, with 15 bases between. Germline V gives CDR1 MNHEY, CDR2 SVGAGI. This CDR3 is CASRQTEGSEQYF. CDR3 DNA: TGTGCCAGCAGACAGACGGAGGGGAGCGAGCAGTACTTC.

The J gene is TRBJ2-5, the V gene TRBV27; the match to TRBD2 covers 7 bases. The J segment lost 5 bases and the V segment lost 3 bases, leaving 3 bases of the junction unmatched. This CDR3 contains 13 residues. Germline CDR1 MNHEY, CDR2 SMNVEV (reference sequence). DNA for the CDR3: TGTGCCAGCAGTTTTGCGGGGGTGGAGACCCAGTACTTC. Its protein is CASSFAGVETQYF.

The rearrangement uses TRBV4-1 and TRBJ2-7; 7 bases are a match to TRBD1. The V and J ends lost 4 bases and 5 bases, in that order; junction bases with no gene match: 14. CDR1 and CDR2 from the germline V gene are MGHRA and YSYEKL. CDR3 length: 16 amino acids. The CDR3 sequence is CASSPQKVGGSDEQYF. DNA for the CDR3: TGCGCCAGCAGCCCTCAAAAGGTAGGGGGCAGCGACGAGCAGTACTTC.

This clone was recorded once. The gene calls are TRBV12-5 and TRBJ2-7; D possibly corresponds to TRBD2 (5 bases). The CDR3 extends over 12 amino acids. CDR1 is LGHNT, CDR2 FRNRAP, per germline. V lost 2 bases to trimming and J lost 7 bases, with 9 bases between them. The CDR3 is CASGLWGVEQYF. The CDR3 region has the DNA TGTGCTAGTGGTTTGTGGGGAGTGGAGCAGTACTTC.

The chain uses TRBV10-2 and TRBJ2-2; 11 bases fit TRBD2. Germline V CDR1 and CDR2: WSHSY, SAAADI. The CDR3 runs 15 residues. V gave up 6 bases and J gave up 5 bases; unmatched junction bases: 5. Here the CDR3 reads CASRLAGEVTGELFF. The CDR3 DNA is TGCGCCAGCAGACTAGCGGGAGAGGTGACCGGGGAGCTGTTTTTT.

This chain uses TRBV19 with TRBJ2-1, with TRBD2 matching 12 bases. V shed 5 bases and J 2 bases; nucleotides not matched to a gene: 1. This CDR3 contains 15 residues. Germline V gene lookup returns CDR1 LNHDA and CDR2 SQIVND (reference sequence). CDR3 in DNA: TGTGCCAGTAGTTCTAGCGGGGGGGCCTACAATGAGCAGTTCTTC. Its protein is CASSSSGGAYNEQFF.

The J gene is TRBJ2-1, the V gene TRBV2; 9 positions agree with TRBD1. The trim removed 6 bases at V and 6 bases at J, leaving 3 bases unmatched. The germline V gene has CDR1 SNHLY and CDR2 FYNNEI. The CDR3 extends over 13 amino acids. The CDR3 nucleotides are TGTGCCAGCAGCCCGACAGGGGGCAATGAGCAGTTCTTC. Its translation is CASSPTGGNEQFF.

This clone appeared a single time. The chain employs TRBV7-2 and TRBJ2-5; D not certain. The DNA matches TRBJ2-7 better at its end, which makes the J call doubtful. From germline, CDR1 is SGHTA and CDR2 FQGNSA. The CDR3 totals 12 residues. CDR3 DNA sequence: TGTGCCAGCAGCTTAGGAGACTACGAGCAGTACTTC. Encoded protein: CASSLGDYEQYF.

This clone has just one count. The chain uses TRBV27 and TRBJ2-7; possibly TRBD1 for D (6 bases). The V end was cut by 7 bases, the J end by 5 bases, with 18 bases between. The length of the CDR3 is 14 residues. Germline CDR1 reads MNHEY; CDR2 reads SMNVEV (reference sequence). CDR3 sequence reads: CASKPLGSGDEQYF. The CDR3 DNA is TGTGCCAGCAAGCCCCTTGGGTCAGGGGACGAGCAGTACTTC.

This clone has just a few counts. The V and J genes are TRBV4-1 and TRBJ1-1; D may be TRBD1 (5 bases). The CDR3 runs 15 residues. Germline CDR1 MGHRA, CDR2 YSYEKL. Trimming shortened V by 3 bases and J by 1 base, and 12 bases separated the two germline ends. CDR3 amino acids: CASSHVDGGNTEAFF. The CDR3 nucleotides read TGCGCCAGCAGCCACGTCGACGGGGGGAACACTGAAGCTTTCTTT.

This clone has only a few counts. V and J are TRBV10-3 and TRBJ2-2; 9 bases line up with TRBD1. V was clipped by 6 bases and J by 5 bases; unmatched bases: 10. From germline, CDR1 is ENHRY and CDR2 SYGVKD. The CDR3 is 16 residues long. The CDR3: CAIRIDRGAGTGELFF. The CDR3 nucleotides read TGTGCCATCAGGATCGACAGGGGGGCAGGGACCGGGGAGCTGTTTTTT.

The rearrangement uses TRBV11-2 and TRBJ1-2, with 7 bases lining up with TRBD1. The V and J ends lost 2 bases and 3 bases, in that order; junction bases with no gene match: 9. Germline loops: CDR1 SGHAT, CDR2 FQNNGV. The CDR3 spans 16 residues. CDR3 residues: CASSLNTGELDYGYTF. The CDR3 DNA sequence: TGTGCCAGCAGCTTAAATACAGGGGAGCTAGACTATGGCTACACCTTC.

CDR3: CASSIGRTNEQFF. CDR3 in DNA: TGTGCCAGTAGTATAGGGAGGACCAATGAGCAGTTCTTC. The chain combines TRBV19 with TRBJ2-1; weak D call: TRBD2 (5 bases). The CDR3 is 13 residues long. V gave up 1 base and J gave up 6 bases, with 7 bases separating them. Germline V CDR1 and CDR2: LNHDA, SQIVND (reference sequence).

The V gene is TRBV15, the J gene TRBJ2-1; D remains ambiguous. The CDR3 contains 14 residues. CDR1 is LNHNV and CDR2 is YYDKDF in the germline V gene (reference sequence). V shed 0 bases and J shed 8 bases, with 11 bases lying between them. As DNA, the CDR3 is TGTGCCACCAGCAGAGATGCACTCCTCTATGAGCAGTTCTTC. Encoded protein: CATSRDALLYEQFF.

The CDR3 coding sequence is TGTGCCAGCTCGGGACAGGGGAGGAATCAGCCCCAGCATTTT. It yields the protein CASSGQGRNQPQHF. The chain is built from TRBV28 and TRBJ1-5; 10 positions match TRBD1. The CDR3 is made up of 14 amino acids. CDR1 is MDHEN and CDR2 is SYDVKM in the germline V gene. V trimming: 8 bases; J trimming: 4 bases; junction bases outside the gene matches: 5.

V usage is TRBV5-4 and J usage is TRBJ2-1; 10 bases are a match to TRBD2. This CDR3 contains 16 residues. The trim removed 4 bases at V and 8 bases at J, leaving 12 bases unmatched. Looked up from germline, CDR1 is SGHNT and CDR2 is YYREEE (reference sequence). CDR3 nucleotides: TGTGCCAGCAGCGAAAATCTAGCGGGAGTCGTATATGAGCAGTTCTTC. It specifies CASSENLAGVVYEQFF.

V and J are TRBV27 and TRBJ2-7; 7 nucleotides align to TRBD2. The germline CDR1 and CDR2 sequences are MNHEY and SMNVEV (reference sequence). The CDR3 spans 14 residues. Unmatched junction bases numbered 7, after V lost 5 bases and J lost 3 bases. CDR3 loop: CASSPTSGIYEQYF. CDR3 nucleotide sequence: TGTGCCAGCAGTCCCACGAGCGGGATCTACGAGCAGTACTTC.

This chain links TRBV4-1 with TRBJ1-1; weak D call: TRBD1 (5 bases). CDR1 is MGHRA and CDR2 is YSYEKL in the germline V gene. The V end lost 0 bases, the J end lost 1 base, and 12 bases lay between the germline ends. The CDR3 sequence is 16 residues long. CDR3 nucleotide sequence: TGCGCCAGCAGCCAAGATCCTGGGGCACCGAACACTGAAGCTTTCTTT. It specifies CASSQDPGAPNTEAFF.

V is TRBV7-9 and J is TRBJ2-2, with TRBD1 matching over 12 bases. Unmatched junction bases numbered 4, after V lost 4 bases and J lost 4 bases. Germline CDR1 and CDR2: SEHNR and FQNEAQ (reference sequence). CDR3 length equals 16 residues. DNA for the CDR3: TGTGCCAGCAGCTCACGGGACAGGGGGCCCACCGGGGAGCTGTTTTTT. This gives the protein CASSSRDRGPTGELFF.

The chain has TRBV4-2 and TRBJ2-7, with 10 bases that match TRBD2. The CDR3 is 15 amino acids. Germline trimming cut 2 bases from V and 2 bases from J; bases unmatched to any gene: 3. Germline V CDR1 and CDR2: LGHNA, YNFKEQ. Here the CDR3 reads CASSQLAGEAYEQYF. The CDR3 region has the DNA TGTGCCAGCAGCCAACTAGCGGGGGAAGCCTACGAGCAGTACTTC.

With regard to this clone: A junction end diverges from the germline sequence, so it may reflect a read error. The chain combines TRBV11-2 with TRBJ2-2, with 9 bases fitting TRBD1. The CDR3 has 16 amino acids. Germline V gene data show CDR1 as SGHAT and CDR2 as FQNNGV. CDR3 loop: CASSATGTGNSGELFF. The CDR3 DNA reads as TGTGCCAGCAGCGCGACCGGGACAGGGAACTCCGGGGAGCTGTTTTTT.

Details on this clone: The junction and the germline gene differ at one end; a read error may be behind it. The chain has TRBV5-1 and TRBJ2-2; 8 bases fit TRBD2. The CDR3 length is 15 residues. Germline assignment: CDR1 SGHRS and CDR2 YFSETQ. In nucleotides, the CDR3 is TGTGCCAGCAGCTTACTACGGGAGGGCACCGGGGAGCTGTTTTTT. It specifies CASSLLREGTGELFF. Variable domain in full (rest from reference TRBV5-1 and TRBJ2-2): KAGVTQTPRYLIKTRGQQVTLSCSPISGHRSVSWYQQTPGQGLQFLFEYFSETQRNKGNFPGRFSGRQFSNSRSEMNVSTLELGDSALYLCASSLLREGTGELFFGEGSRLTVL.

This sequence joins TRBV6-1 and TRBJ1-5; D is ambiguous. Trimming removed 2 bases at V and 1 base at J, with 9 bases between. The CDR3 is 15 residues long. CDR1 and CDR2 from the germline V gene are MNHNS and SASEGT. The CDR3 loop is CASSELGVSNQPQHF. In DNA form, the CDR3 reads TGTGCCAGCAGTGAACTCGGGGTGAGCAATCAGCCCCAGCATTTT.

This clone was detected once. The rearrangement uses TRBV14 and TRBJ1-1; perhaps TRBD1 as D (5 bases). Germline-derived CDR1 and CDR2 are SGHDN and FVKESK. The V and J ends lost 2 bases and 3 bases respectively, with 13 bases between them. The CDR3 has 15 residues. The CDR3 spells CASSQSFGRDTEAFF. CDR3 nucleotides: TGTGCCAGCAGCCAATCCTTCGGCAGGGACACTGAAGCTTTCTTT.

CDR3 region: CASSPTGELFF. As DNA, the CDR3 is TGTGCCAGCTCGCCTACTGGGGAGCTGTTTTTT. The rearrangement joins TRBV18 to TRBJ2-2; D is unclear. Trimming left V 6 bases short and J 8 bases short, with 7 bases between. CDR3 length equals 11 residues. Germline V gene data show CDR1 as KGHSH and CDR2 as LQKENI.

This chain links TRBV4-1 with TRBJ1-1; D is perhaps TRBD1 (6 bases). Germline V gives CDR1 MGHRA, CDR2 YSYEKL. CDR3 length: 13 amino acids. Deletions cut 8 bases from V and 6 bases from J, with 16 bases between. CDR3 nucleotide sequence: TGCGCCAGCGGGATAGGCAGGGGCTCTGAAGCTTTCTTT. Protein sequence: CASGIGRGSEAFF.